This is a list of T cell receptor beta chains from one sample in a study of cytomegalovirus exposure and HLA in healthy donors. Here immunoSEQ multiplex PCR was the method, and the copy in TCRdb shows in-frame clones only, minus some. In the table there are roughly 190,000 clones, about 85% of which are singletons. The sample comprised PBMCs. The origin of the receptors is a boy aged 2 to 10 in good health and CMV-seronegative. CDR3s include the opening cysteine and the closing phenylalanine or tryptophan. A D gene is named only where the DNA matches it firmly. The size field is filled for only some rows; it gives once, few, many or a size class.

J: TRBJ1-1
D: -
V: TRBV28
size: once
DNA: TGTGCCAGCAGTTCGCCCAACAGGGTCACTGAAGCTTTCTTT
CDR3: CASSSPNRVTEAFF

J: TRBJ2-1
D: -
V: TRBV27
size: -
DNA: TGTGCCAGCAGTCTTTGGGGGCTTCAAACGGAGTTCTTC
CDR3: CASSLWGLQTEFF

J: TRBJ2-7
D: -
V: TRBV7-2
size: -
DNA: TGTGCCAGCAGCCCGCGTAGATCGGCGGGACCCTACGAGCAGTACTTC
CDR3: CASSPRRSAGPYEQYF

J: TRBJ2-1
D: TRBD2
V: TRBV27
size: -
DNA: TGTGCCAGCAGTTTATGGGGGACTAGCGGGAACAATGAGCAGTTCTTC
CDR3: CASSLWGTSGNNEQFF

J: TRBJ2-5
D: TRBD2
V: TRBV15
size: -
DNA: TGTGCCACCGCTAAGACCGGACTAGCGGGCAAACAAGAGACCCAGTACTTC
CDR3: CATAKTGLAGKQETQYF

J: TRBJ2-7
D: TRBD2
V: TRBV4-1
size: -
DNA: TGCGCCAGCAGCCAAACGGGACTAGCCGATGCCTACGAGCAGTACTTC
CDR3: CASSQTGLADAYEQYF

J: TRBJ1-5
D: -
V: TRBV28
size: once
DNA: TGTGCCAGCAGTTCCTACCCGGGATATCAGCCCCAGCATTTT
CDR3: CASSSYPGYQPQHF

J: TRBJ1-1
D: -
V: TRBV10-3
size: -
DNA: TGTGCCATCAGTGAAAGGGAGGGGAACACTGAAGCTTTCTTT
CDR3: CAISEREGNTEAFF

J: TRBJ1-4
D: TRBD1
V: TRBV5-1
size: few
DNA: TGCGCCAGCAGCTTCGATGCCGGACAGGGTCGAAAACTGTTTTTT
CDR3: CASSFDAGQGRKLFF

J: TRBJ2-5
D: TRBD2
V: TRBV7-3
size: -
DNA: TGTGCCAGCAGCCCTGGACTAGCGGGGGGTTTTGAGACCCAGTACTTC
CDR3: CASSPGLAGGFETQYF

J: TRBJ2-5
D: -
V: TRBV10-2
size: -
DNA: TGCGCCAGCTTAACTAGCCTGGGGGAGACCCAGTACTTC
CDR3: CASLTSLGETQYF

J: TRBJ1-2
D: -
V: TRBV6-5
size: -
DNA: TGTGCCAGCACGCAAGCCGACAGTGGGTTTGGCTACACCTTC
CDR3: CASTQADSGFGYTF

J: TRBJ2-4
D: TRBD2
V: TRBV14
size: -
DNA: TGTGCCAGCGGACCCGGGACTAGGCTGAACATTCAGTACTTC
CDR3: CASGPGTRLNIQYF

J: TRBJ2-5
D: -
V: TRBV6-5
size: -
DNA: TGTGCCAGCAGGACTACAGGGATGGAGACCCAGTACTTC
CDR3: CASRTTGMETQYF

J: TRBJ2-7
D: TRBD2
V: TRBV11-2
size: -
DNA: TGTGCCAGCAGCTCGGCAACTAGCGGGGGTTCCTACGAGCAGTACTTC
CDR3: CASSSATSGGSYEQYF

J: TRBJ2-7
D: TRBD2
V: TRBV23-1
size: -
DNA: TGCGCCAGCAGTCAAATCGGCCTAGCGGGGGGGTTGAGGCAGTACTTC
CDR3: CASSQIGLAGGLRQYF

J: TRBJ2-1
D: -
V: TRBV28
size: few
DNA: TGTGCCAGCAGCCCGACTCCGGCGGGCTCCTACAATGAGCAGTTCTTC
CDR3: CASSPTPAGSYNEQFF

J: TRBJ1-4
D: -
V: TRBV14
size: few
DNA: TGTGCCAGCAGCCAAGAAGGGGGTGGCGTTGAACTGTTTTTT
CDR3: CASSQEGGGVELFF

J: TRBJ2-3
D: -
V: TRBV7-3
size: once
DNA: TGTGCCAGCAGCCCCGGGTTTAGCACAGATACGCAGTATTTT
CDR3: CASSPGFSTDTQYF

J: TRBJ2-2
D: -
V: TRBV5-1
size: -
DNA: TGCGCCAGCAGGGAGGGAGACGGGGAGCTGTTTTTT
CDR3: CASREGDGELFF

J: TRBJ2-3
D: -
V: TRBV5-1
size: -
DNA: TGCGCCAGCAGCTTCATATTTGGGGCCAGCACAGATACGCAGTATTTT
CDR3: CASSFIFGASTDTQYF

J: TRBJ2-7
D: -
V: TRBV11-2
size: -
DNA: TGTGCCAGCAGCTTAGACCCATTCTCCTACGAGCAGTACTTC
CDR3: CASSLDPFSYEQYF

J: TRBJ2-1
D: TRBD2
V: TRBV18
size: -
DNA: TGTGCCAGCTCAACCTTAGGACCTGGGACTAGCGGATCCTACAATGAGCAGTTCTTC
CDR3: CASSTLGPGTSGSYNEQFF

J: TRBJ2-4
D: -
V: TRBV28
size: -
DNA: TGTGCCAGCAGTTCGCCGACAGGCCCTCAGGCCAAAAACATTCAGTACTTC
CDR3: CASSSPTGPQAKNIQYF

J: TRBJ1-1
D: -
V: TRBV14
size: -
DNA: TGTGCCAGCAGCCAAGAACCCGTGAGCACTGAAGCTTTCTTT
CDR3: CASSQEPVSTEAFF

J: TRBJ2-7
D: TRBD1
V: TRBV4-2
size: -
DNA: TGTGCCAGCAGCCAAGATTCGGGGACAGCGAGCTACGAGCAGTACTTC
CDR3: CASSQDSGTASYEQYF

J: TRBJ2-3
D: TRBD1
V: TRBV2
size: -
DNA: TGTGCCAGCTGGACAGGGGCTAGCACAGATACGCAGTATTTT
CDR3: CASWTGASTDTQYF

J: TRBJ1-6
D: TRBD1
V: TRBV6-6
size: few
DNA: TGTGCCAGCAGTTCGGGACAGGGACATAATTCACCCCTCCACTTT
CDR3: CASSSGQGHNSPLHF